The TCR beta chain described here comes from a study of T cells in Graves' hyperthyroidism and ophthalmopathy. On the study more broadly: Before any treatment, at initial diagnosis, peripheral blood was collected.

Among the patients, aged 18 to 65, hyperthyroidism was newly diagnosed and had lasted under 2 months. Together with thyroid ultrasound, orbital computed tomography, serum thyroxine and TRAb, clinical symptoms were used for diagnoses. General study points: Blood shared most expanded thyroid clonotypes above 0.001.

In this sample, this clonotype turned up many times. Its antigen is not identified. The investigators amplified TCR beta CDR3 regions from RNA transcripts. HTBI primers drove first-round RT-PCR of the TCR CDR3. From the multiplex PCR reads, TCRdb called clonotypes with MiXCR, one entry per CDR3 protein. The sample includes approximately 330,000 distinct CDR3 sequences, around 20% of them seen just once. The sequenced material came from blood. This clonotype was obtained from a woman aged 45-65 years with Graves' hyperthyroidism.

The CDR3 nucleotides are TGTGCCAGCAGCCAACTAGCGGGAGGTGAGCAGTACTTC. As protein: CASSQLAGGEQYF. The chain employs TRBV3-1 and TRBJ2-7, with 11 bases fitting TRBD2. The germline V gene has CDR1 LGHDT and CDR2 YNNKEL (reference sequence). V lost 2 bases to trimming and J lost 7 bases; unmatched junction nucleotides: 1. This CDR3 contains 13 residues.